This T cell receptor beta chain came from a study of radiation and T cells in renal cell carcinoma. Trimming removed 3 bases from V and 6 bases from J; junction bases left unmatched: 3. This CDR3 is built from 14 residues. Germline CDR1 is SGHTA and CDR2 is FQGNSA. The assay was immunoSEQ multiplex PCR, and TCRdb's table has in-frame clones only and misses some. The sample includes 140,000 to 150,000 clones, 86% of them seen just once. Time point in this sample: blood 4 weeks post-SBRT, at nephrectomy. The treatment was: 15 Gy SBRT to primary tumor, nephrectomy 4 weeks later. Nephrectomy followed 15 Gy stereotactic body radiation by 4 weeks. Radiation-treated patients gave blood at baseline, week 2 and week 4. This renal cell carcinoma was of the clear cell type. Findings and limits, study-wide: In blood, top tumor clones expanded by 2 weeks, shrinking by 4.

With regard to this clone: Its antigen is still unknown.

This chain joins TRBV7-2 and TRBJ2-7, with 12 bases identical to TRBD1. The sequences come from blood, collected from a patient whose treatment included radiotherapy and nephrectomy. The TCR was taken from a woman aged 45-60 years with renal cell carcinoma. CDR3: CASSFGDRGLEQYF. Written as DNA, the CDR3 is TGTGCCAGCAGCTTCGGGGACAGGGGGCTCGAGCAGTACTTC.